This entry features one TCR beta chain sequence. These data originate in a study of CD8 T cells in ankylosing spondylitis. Quantitative 5'-RACE with molecular barcodes produced the TCR beta libraries. Using its own MiXCR run on the 5' RACE reads, TCRdb lists one record per CDR3 protein. The sample carries approximately 340,000 distinct CDR3 sequences, roughly 15% recorded once. The CDR3 spans 14 residues. Germline V CDR1 and CDR2: MNHNS, SASEGT. V lost 8 bases to trimming and J lost 0 bases, with 10 bases between them. The V gene is TRBV6-1, the J gene TRBJ2-2; the D is unclear. Sample: blood, either unsorted or a sorted T cell fraction (not recorded which). This TCR was recovered from a male donor with ankylosing spondylitis or in good health (not recorded which). The CDR3 DNA is TGTGCCAGCTTGCGAGACGCGAACACCGGGGAGCTGTTTTTT. It yields the protein CASLRDANTGELFF.